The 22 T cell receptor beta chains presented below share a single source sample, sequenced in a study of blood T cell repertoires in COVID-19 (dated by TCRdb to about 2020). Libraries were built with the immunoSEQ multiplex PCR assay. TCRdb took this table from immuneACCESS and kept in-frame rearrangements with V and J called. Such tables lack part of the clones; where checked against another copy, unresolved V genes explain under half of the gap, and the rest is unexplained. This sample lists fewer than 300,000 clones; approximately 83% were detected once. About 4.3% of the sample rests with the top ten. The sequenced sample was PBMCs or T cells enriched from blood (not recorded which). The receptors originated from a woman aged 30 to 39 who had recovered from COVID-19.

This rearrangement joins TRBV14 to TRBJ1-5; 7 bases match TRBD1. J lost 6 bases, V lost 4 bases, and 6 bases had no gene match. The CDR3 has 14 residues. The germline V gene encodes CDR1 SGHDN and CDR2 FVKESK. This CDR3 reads CASSLTGDRQPQHF. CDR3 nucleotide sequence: TGTGCCAGCAGCCTTACAGGGGATCGTCAGCCCCAGCATTTT. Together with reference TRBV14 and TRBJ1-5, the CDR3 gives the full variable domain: EAGVTQFPSHSVIEKGQTVTLRCDPISGHDNLYWYRRVMGKEIKFLLHFVKESKQDESGMPNNRFLAERTGGTYSTLKVQPAELEDSGVYFCASSLTGDRQPQHFGDGTRLSIL.

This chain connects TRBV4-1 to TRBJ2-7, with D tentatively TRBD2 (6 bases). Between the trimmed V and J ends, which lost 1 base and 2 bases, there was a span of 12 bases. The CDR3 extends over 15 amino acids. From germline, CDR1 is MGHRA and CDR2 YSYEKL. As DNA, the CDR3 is TGCGCCAGCAGCCAAGTTGGGGCGGGGACCTACGAGCAGTACTTC. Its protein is CASSQVGAGTYEQYF.

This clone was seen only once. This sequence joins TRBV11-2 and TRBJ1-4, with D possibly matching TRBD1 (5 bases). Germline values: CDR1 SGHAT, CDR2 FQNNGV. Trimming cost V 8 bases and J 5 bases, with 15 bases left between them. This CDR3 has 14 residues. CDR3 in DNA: TGTGCCAGCTCATTGGGGAGGGGAAATGAAAAACTGTTTTTT. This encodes CASSLGRGNEKLFF.

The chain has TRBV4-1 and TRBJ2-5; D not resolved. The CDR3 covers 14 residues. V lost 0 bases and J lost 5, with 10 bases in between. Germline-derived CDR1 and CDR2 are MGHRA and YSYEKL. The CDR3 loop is CASSQEPALETQYF. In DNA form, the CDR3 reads TGCGCCAGCAGCCAAGAGCCCGCGTTGGAGACCCAGTACTTC.

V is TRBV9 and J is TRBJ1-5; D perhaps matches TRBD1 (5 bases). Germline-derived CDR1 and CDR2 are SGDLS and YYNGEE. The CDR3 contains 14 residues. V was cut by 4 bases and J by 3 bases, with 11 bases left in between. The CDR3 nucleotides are TGTGCCAGCAGCTCAGGACACCCCAATCAGCCCCAGCATTTT. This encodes CASSSGHPNQPQHF.

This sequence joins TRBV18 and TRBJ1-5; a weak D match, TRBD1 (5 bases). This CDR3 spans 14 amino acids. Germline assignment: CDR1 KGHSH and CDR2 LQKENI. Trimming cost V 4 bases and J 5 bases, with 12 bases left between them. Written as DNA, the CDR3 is TGTGCCAGCTCACTCCAGGGTAGGGATCAGCCCCAGCATTTT. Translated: CASSLQGRDQPQHF. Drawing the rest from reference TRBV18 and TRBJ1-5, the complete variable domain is NAGVMQNPRHLVRRRGQEARLRCSPMKGHSHVYWYRQLPEEGLKFMVYLQKENIIDESGMPKERFSAEFPKEGPSILRIQQVVRGDSAAYFCASSLQGRDQPQHFGDGTRLSIL.

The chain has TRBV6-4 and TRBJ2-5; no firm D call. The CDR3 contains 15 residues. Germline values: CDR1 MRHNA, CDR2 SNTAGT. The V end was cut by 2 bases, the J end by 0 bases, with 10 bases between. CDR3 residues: CASSDRVLDQETQYF. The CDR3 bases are TGTGCCAGCAGTGACCGCGTATTGGACCAAGAGACCCAGTACTTC.

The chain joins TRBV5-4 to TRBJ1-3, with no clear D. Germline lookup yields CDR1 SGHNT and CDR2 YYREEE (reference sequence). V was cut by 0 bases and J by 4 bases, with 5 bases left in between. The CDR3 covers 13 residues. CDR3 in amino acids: CASSLAGGNTIYF. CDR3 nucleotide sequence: TGTGCCAGCAGCTTGGCGGGAGGAAACACCATATATTTT.

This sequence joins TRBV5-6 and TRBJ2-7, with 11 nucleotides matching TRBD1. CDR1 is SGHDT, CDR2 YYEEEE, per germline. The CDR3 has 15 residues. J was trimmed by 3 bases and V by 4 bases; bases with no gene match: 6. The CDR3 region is CASSPGTGGRYEQYF. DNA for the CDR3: TGTGCCAGCAGCCCCGGGACAGGGGGGCGCTACGAGCAGTACTTC. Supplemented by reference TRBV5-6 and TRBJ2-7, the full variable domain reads DAGVTQSPTHLIKTRGQQVTLRCSPKSGHDTVSWYQQALGQGPQFIFQYYEEEERQRGNFPDRFSGHQFPNYSSELNVNALLLGDSALYLCASSPGTGGRYEQYFGPGTRLTVT.

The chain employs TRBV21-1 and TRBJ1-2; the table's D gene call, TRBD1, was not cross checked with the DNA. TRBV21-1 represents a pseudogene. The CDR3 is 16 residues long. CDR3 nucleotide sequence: TGTGCCACCTCTTCCACCGACACCTCCTCTTTTCCGGGCTACACCTTC. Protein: CATSSTDTSSFPGYTF.

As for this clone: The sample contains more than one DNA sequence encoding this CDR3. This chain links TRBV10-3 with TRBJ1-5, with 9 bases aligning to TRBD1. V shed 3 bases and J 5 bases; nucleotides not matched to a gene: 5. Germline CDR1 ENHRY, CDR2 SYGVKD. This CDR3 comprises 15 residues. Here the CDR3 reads CAISDSDRGYQPQHF. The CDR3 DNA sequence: TGTGCCATCAGTGACTCGGACAGGGGCTATCAGCCCCAGCATTTT.

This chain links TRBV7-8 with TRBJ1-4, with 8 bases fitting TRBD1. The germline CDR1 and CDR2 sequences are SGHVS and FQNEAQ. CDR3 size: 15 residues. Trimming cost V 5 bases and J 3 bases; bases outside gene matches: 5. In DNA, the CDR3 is TGTGCCAGCAGCCCGACGACAGGGGCTAATGAAAAACTGTTTTTT. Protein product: CASSPTTGANEKLFF.

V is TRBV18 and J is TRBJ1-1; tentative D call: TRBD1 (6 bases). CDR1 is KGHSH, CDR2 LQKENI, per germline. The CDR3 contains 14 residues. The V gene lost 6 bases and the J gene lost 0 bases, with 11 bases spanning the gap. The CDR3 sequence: CASSQGSVNTEAFF. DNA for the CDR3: TGTGCCAGCTCCCAGGGGTCAGTGAACACTGAAGCTTTCTTT.

The CDR3 is CASSVERGGPLLYNEQFF. CDR3 DNA sequence: TGTGCCAGCAGTGTTGAGCGGGGGGGCCCTCTCCTTTACAATGAGCAGTTCTTC. V gene TRBV2 combines with J gene TRBJ2-1; TRBD2 aligns across 10 bases. Losses at the gene ends were 4 bases for V and 4 bases for J; bases not matched to a gene: 13. The CDR3 has 18 residues. The germline gives CDR1 SNHLY, CDR2 FYNNEI. Based on the CDR3 plus reference TRBV2 and TRBJ2-1, the full variable domain is EPEVTQTPSHQVTQMGQEVILRCVPISNHLYFYWYRQILGQKVEFLVSFYNNEISEKSEIFDDQFSVERPDGSNFTLKIRSTKLEDSAMYFCASSVERGGPLLYNEQFFGPGTRLTVL.

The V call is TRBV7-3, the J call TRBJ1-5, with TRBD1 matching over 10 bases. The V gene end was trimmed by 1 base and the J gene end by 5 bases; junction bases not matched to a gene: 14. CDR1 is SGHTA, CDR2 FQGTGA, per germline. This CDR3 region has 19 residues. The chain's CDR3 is CASSLKRQGAPPGYQPQHF. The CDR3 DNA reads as TGTGCCAGCAGCTTAAAACGACAGGGGGCCCCCCCTGGGTATCAGCCCCAGCATTTT.

CDR3 nucleotide sequence: TGCGCCAGCAGCCACCCGACAGGGGGCCAAGAGACCCAGTACTTC. Protein product: CASSHPTGGQETQYF. This chain links TRBV4-1 with TRBJ2-5, with 9 nucleotides matching TRBD1. V dropped 3 bases and J dropped 1; count of bases not matched to a gene: 3. Germline-derived CDR1 and CDR2 are MGHRA and YSYEKL. The CDR3 is 15 amino acids.

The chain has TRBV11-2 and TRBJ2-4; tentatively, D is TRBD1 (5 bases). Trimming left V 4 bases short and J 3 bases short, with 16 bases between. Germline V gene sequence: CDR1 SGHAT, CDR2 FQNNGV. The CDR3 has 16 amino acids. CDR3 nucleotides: TGTGCCAGCAGCTCCTGGATAGGGGTGTACAAAAACATTCAGTACTTC. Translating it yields CASSSWIGVYKNIQYF.

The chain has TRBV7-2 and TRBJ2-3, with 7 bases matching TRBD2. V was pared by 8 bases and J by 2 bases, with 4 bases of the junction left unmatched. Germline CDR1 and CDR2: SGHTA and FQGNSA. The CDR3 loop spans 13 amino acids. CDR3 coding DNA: TGTGCCAGCGCGGGACTATACACAGATACGCAGTATTTT. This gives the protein CASAGLYTDTQYF.

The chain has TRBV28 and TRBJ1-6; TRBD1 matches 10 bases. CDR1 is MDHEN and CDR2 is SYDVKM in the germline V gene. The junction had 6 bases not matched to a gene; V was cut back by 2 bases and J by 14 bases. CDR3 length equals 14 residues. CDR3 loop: CASSLGTGDGTLHF. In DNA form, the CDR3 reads TGTGCCAGCAGTTTAGGGACAGGGGATGGGACCCTCCACTTT.

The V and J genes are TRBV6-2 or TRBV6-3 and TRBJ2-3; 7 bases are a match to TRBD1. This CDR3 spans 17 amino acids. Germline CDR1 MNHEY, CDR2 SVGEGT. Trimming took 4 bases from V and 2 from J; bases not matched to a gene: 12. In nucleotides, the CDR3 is TGTGCCAGCAGTTTTTATCCGGAGACAGGGTTCACAGATACGCAGTATTTT. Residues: CASSFYPETGFTDTQYF.

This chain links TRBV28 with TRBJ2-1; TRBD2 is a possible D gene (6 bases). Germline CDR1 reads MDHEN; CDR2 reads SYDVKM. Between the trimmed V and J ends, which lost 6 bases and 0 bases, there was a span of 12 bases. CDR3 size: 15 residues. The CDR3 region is CASSPSVSSYNEQFF. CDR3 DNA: TGTGCCAGCAGCCCTAGCGTCAGCTCCTACAATGAGCAGTTCTTC.

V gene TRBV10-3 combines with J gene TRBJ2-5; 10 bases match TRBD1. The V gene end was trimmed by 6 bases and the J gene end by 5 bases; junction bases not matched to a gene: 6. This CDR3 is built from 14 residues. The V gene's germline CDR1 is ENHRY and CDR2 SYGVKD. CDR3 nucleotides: TGTGCCATCAGGCGGGACAGGGGAGTGGAGACCCAGTACTTC. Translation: CAIRRDRGVETQYF.